These T cell receptor beta chains were read from a single sample in a study of Graves' ophthalmopathy and Graves' hyperthyroidism. TCRdb independently ran MiXCR on the multiplex PCR reads; one entry per CDR3 protein. Here the sample spans approximately 700,000 distinct CDR3 sequences, roughly 40% being singletons. The specimen sequenced was peripheral blood. Every receptor here comes from an adult man with Graves' ophthalmopathy. Both conserved end residues are part of each CDR3.

TRBJ2-5 TRBV7-3 CASAATRGGETQYF
TRBJ2-5 TRBV6-4 CASSPQSGETQYF
TRBJ2-6 TRBV9 CASSVHRAGANVLTF
TRBJ2-5 TRBV5-5 CASSLFGKETQYF
TRBJ2-5 TRBV19 CASTRQGGDQETQYF
TRBJ2-7 TRBV10-2 CASSYGGHTYEQYF
TRBJ1-2 TRBV27 CASSSQGAGYTF
TRBJ2-7 TRBV29-1 CSVGQGSQNEQYF
TRBJ1-6 TRBV9 CASSTRGTNSYNSPLHF
TRBJ2-7 TRBV7-9 CASSYDRASSYEQYF
TRBJ1-5 TRBV19 CASSIYGGRNQPQHF
TRBJ2-7 TRBV20-1 CSAGPTAGGMYEQYF
TRBJ1-3 TRBV15 CATSVRLAGGNTIYF
TRBJ2-5 TRBV5-6 CASSEGRDLIFETQYF
TRBJ1-4 TRBV7-8 CASSLGGHREKLFF
TRBJ2-2 TRBV25-1 CASVGDASAGELFF
TRBJ2-7 TRBV29-1 CSPEGGEQYF
TRBJ2-7 TRBV10-2 CASSYEIRDTSYEQYF
TRBJ2-5 TRBV2 CASGRGIQETQYF
TRBJ1-1 TRBV20-1 CSASPGAAEAFF
TRBJ1-1 TRBV10-3 CASSRTGSDTEAFF
TRBJ2-7 TRBV29-1 CSVERTNEQYF
TRBJ2-7 TRBV19 CASRSLAGETYEQYF
TRBJ1-4 TRBV7-9 CASSSRAQLAGRQKLFF
TRBJ2-7 TRBV7-9 CASSSSGTYNYEQYF
TRBJ2-5 TRBV10-3 CAICSAGNRGRETQYF
TRBJ2-2 TRBV29-1 CSVRTGRNTGELFF
TRBJ2-5 TRBV20-1 CSARDPPLVPETQYF
TRBJ2-2 TRBV20-1 CSASPPQPDRAGELFF
TRBJ2-2 TRBV25-1 CASSYGTQTGELFF
TRBJ1-4 TRBV7-9 CASSQTMNEKLFF
TRBJ1-2 TRBV10-3 CAIGGTDRATYGYTF
TRBJ2-2 TRBV6-4 CASSGLAGDTGELFF
TRBJ1-1 TRBV29-1 CSVEEVTLNTEAFF
TRBJ1-2 TRBV6-5 CASRRDRGSYGYTF
TRBJ2-5 TRBV20-1 CSASRDRGRETQYF
TRBJ1-2 TRBV6-4 CASSDPMSGGGYTF
TRBJ2-7 TRBV7-6 CASSLEPSPGEDEQYF
TRBJ2-7 TRBV7-9 CASSSDGLTYEQYF
TRBJ1-6 TRBV19 CATKGSSSSYNSPLHF
TRBJ1-1 TRBV7-9 CASSTQNAEAFF
TRBJ1-5 TRBV15 CATSRDRGGGQPQHF
TRBJ2-7 TRBV7-9 CASSLWTGLYEQYF
TRBJ1-4 TRBV2 CASSFSFAAHNEKLFF